The 20 T cell receptor beta chains below were found in one sample sequenced in a study of tumor and adjacent non-tumor tissue in lung cancer. RNA was extracted from bulk tissue without any cell sorting. The normal lung tissue was taken more than 3 cm from the tumor edge. The library came from three nested PCR rounds adapted from ARM-PCR protocols. TCRdb redid the calling of the multiplex PCR reads with MiXCR, one entry per CDR3 protein. Of some 80,000 distinct CDR3 sequences listed, about 80% are singletons. Material: distant non-tumor lung tissue. These TCRs come from a man in his sixties or seventies with non-small cell lung cancer.

About this clonotype itself: The junction departs from germline at one end; a sequencing error may be responsible. The rearrangement uses TRBV7-9 and TRBJ1-4; D is unclear. The germline CDR1 and CDR2 sequences are SEHNR and FQNEAQ (reference sequence). This CDR3 has 15 residues. CDR3: CTSSLPSTANEKLFF. The CDR3 region has the DNA TGTACCAGCAGCTTACCCTCCACGGCTAATGAAAAACTGTTTTTT.

A note on this clonotype: Sequence at one end of the junction differs from germline and may be a read error. The chain recombines TRBV6-5 with TRBJ1-5; D is ambiguous. CDR1 and CDR2 (germline): MNHEY, SVGAGI. The CDR3 runs 13 residues. DNA for the CDR3: TGTACCAGCAGTTACTCGATCAATCAACCCCAGCATTTT. Its protein product is CTSSYSINQPQHF.

On this clonotype: An end of the junction does not agree with germline; a read error may underlie this. The chain recombines TRBV6-5 with TRBJ2-3; no clear D gene. Looked up from germline, CDR1 is MNHEY and CDR2 is SVGAGI. The CDR3 loop spans 15 amino acids. CDR3 region: CAGSYSETNTDTQYF. The CDR3 DNA follows: TGTGCCGGCAGTTACTCCGAGACCAACACAGATACACAGTATTTT.

The chain is built from TRBV12-3 or TRBV12-4 and TRBJ2-1; D may correspond to TRBD1 or TRBD2 (5 bases each). This CDR3 is 14 amino acids long. Trimming took off 6 bases at V and 4 bases at J, with 13 bases between the two ends. The CDR3 region has the DNA TGTGCCAGCAGAGGAGGACAATCATACAATGAGCAGTTCTTC. Protein product: CASRGGQSYNEQFF.

This clonotype was picked up one time. The CDR3 does not end in the conserved phenylalanine or tryptophan, so this is likely a read error. The chain is built from TRBV6-2 or TRBV6-3 and TRBJ1-5; 8 positions agree with TRBD2. The closer fit of TRBJ2-3 to the DNA end suggests the J call may be wrong. Germline V gives CDR1 MNHEY, CDR2 SVGEGT. CDR3 size: 15 residues. The CDR3 DNA reads TGTGCCAGCACTCTCGCGGGGGGCAGGAATCAACCCCAGTATGTT. Residues: CASTLAGGRNQPQYV.

The DNA of the CDR3 is TGCAGTGCTCCAGACCTTGGTTTTGATCATTTCTTC. Protein: CSAPDLGFDHFF. V and J are TRBV20-1 and TRBJ2-1, with unresolved D. The germline V and J ends were trimmed by 5 bases and 16 bases, with 21 bases remaining between them. Germline V gene lookup returns CDR1 DFQATT and CDR2 SNEGSKA (reference sequence). The CDR3 covers 12 residues.

This clonotype is a singleton in its sample. The chain carries TRBV12-5 and TRBJ1-5, with D uncertain. V lost 6 bases and J 2 bases, leaving 11 bases between the germline ends. This CDR3 contains 14 residues. Germline V gene lookup returns CDR1 LGHNT and CDR2 FRNRAP. CDR3 coding DNA: TGTGCTAGTGGCCTTACCCTTGGCAATCAGCCCCAGCATTTT. Its protein is CASGLTLGNQPQHF.

This chain joins TRBV29-1 and TRBJ2-3; a weak D match, TRBD1 (6 bases). In germline, CDR1 is SQVTM, CDR2 ANQGSEA. V lost 4 bases to trimming and J lost 10 bases, with 21 bases between them. This CDR3 has 14 residues. The CDR3 reads CSVGRQASGDSQYF. The CDR3 DNA reads as TGCAGCGTTGGACGACAAGCTTCAGGGGATTCGCAGTATTTT.

Remarks on this clonotype: A read error may account for a junction end that differs from germline. The chain has TRBV11-2 and TRBJ2-5; D not resolved. Germline V gene lookup returns CDR1 SGHAT and CDR2 FQNNGV. CDR3 length: 13 amino acids. The CDR3 loop reads CASSLRVAETQYF. CDR3 nucleotide sequence: TGTGCCAGCAGCTTACGGGTGGCAGAGACACAGTACTTC.

CDR3 sequence reads: CAWSELAGLREQYF. CDR3 in DNA: TGTGCCTGGAGTGAGTTAGCGGGACTACGGGAACAGTACTTC. The V and J genes are TRBV30 and TRBJ2-7; 8 positions match TRBD2. CDR1 and CDR2 (germline): GTSNPN, SVGIG (reference sequence). The V segment lost 1 base and the J segment 10 bases; nucleotides outside the gene matches: 12. This CDR3 has 14 residues.

This clonotype showed up just a few times. This chain uses TRBV11-3 with TRBJ1-1; 7 bases align to TRBD1. CDR1 is SGHNT and CDR2 is YENEEA in the germline V gene. The CDR3 sequence is 16 residues long. The V segment lost 3 bases and the J segment 8 bases; nucleotides outside the gene matches: 15. The CDR3, as DNA: TGTGCCAGCAGCTTCCGGGACAGAACCATGAGCACCGAAGCTTTCTTT. Protein product: CASSFRDRTMSTEAFF.

A note on this clonotype: A junction end diverges from the germline sequence, so it may reflect a read error. This chain joins TRBV29-1 and TRBJ2-4; tentatively, D is TRBD1 (5 bases). Germline V gene sequence: CDR1 SQVTM, CDR2 ANQGSEA. The CDR3 extends over 14 amino acids. This chain's CDR3 is CSGTRGQGKNNQYF. The CDR3 DNA sequence: TGCAGCGGGACACGCGGACAAGGCAAAAACAATCAGTACTTC.

The chain employs TRBV14 and TRBJ2-1; TRBD2 matches 13 bases. Germline CDR1 reads SGHDN; CDR2 reads FVKESK. With V trimmed by 8 bases and J by 6 bases, 10 bases remained unmatched. This CDR3 comprises 16 residues. The CDR3 reads CASGRLAGGGGNEQFF. As DNA, the CDR3 is TGTGCCAGCGGTCGACTAGCGGGAGGAGGGGGCAATGAGCAGTTCTTC.

Details on this clonotype: The junction departs from the called germline gene at one end, perhaps through a read error. CDR3 loop: CANSLSREANEQFF. The DNA of the CDR3 is TGTGCCAACAGTTTATCGCGGGAGGCCAATGAGCAGTTTTTC. The chain recombines TRBV12-3 or TRBV12-4 with TRBJ2-1; TRBD2 agrees at 8 bases. The CDR3 runs to 14 residues.

The chain joins TRBV20-1 to TRBJ2-1, with D hard to call. Germline V gives CDR1 DFQATT, CDR2 SNEGSKA (reference sequence). V was shortened by 3 bases and J by 8 bases, with 17 bases between the two germline ends. The CDR3 is made up of 14 amino acids. The CDR3 coding sequence is TGCAGTGCTAGTGTGGGCCAGAATAGCTATGAGCAGTTCTTC. As protein: CSASVGQNSYEQFF.

V gene TRBV7-8 combines with J gene TRBJ2-1, with D perhaps TRBD1 (5 bases). The CDR3 sequence is 12 residues long. The germline CDR1 and CDR2 sequences are SGHVS and FQNEAQ. Here the CDR3 DNA reads TGTATCAGCAGCTTAGGGGACAATGAGCAGTTCTTC. This translates into CISSLGDNEQFF.

This rearrangement joins TRBV4-3 to TRBJ2-1, with a tentative D call TRBD2 (5 bases). The CDR3 is 15 amino acids. The germline gives CDR1 LGHNA, CDR2 YSLEER. Trimming took off 4 bases at V and 7 bases at J, with 17 bases between the two ends. The CDR3 sequence is CASSRLTGSRNEQFF. CDR3 sequence (DNA): TGCGCCAGCAGCCGACTAACGGGAAGTAGAAATGAGCAGTTCTTC.

The chain carries TRBV6-5 and TRBJ1-1; TRBD1 matches 8 bases. V lost 6 bases and J lost 6; bases outside the gene matches: 6. This CDR3 comprises 13 residues. CDR1 MNHEY and CDR2 SVGAGI come from the germline V gene. CDR3 sequence (DNA): TGTGCCAGCAGACGTGACAGGGGCTCTGAAGCTTTCTTT. This gives the protein CASRRDRGSEAFF.

This CDR3 is CASCSTRGGYTF. In DNA form, the CDR3 reads TGTGCAAGCTGTTCCACACGAGGAGGCTACACCTTC. This sequence joins TRBV6-5 and TRBJ1-2; D unresolved. Germline CDR1 is MNHEY and CDR2 is SVGAGI. The CDR3 runs 12 residues.

As for this clonotype: A read error is likely, as this CDR3 ends without the conserved phenylalanine or tryptophan. This chain joins TRBV29-1 and TRBJ2-5; tentative D call: TRBD1 (6 bases). The V and J ends lost 6 bases and 11 bases respectively, with 31 bases between them. CDR3 length equals 16 residues. Germline lookup yields CDR1 SQVTM and CDR2 ANQGSEA. The CDR3 DNA is TGCAGCGTCAAGCCATACCTCCAGACAGGTCAAGAGAAACAGTACGTC. This encodes CSVKPYLQTGQEKQYV.